This is a list of T cell receptor beta chains from one sample in a study of early T cells in non-severe SARS-CoV-2 infection. TCRdb reprocessed the 5' RACE reads with MiXCR, giving one entry per CDR3 protein. This table has about 46,000 distinct CDR3 sequences, roughly 5.4% appearing once. The sample consisted of whole blood, taken at baseline. The source of these receptors is an adult who was a healthcare worker with PCR-confirmed SARS-CoV-2 infection or an uninfected control (not recorded which). Both conserved end residues are part of each CDR3. Each record gives: CDR3 length, D gene, V gene, J gene, clone size, CDR3 protein, CDR3 DNA. A D gene is named only where the DNA matches it firmly. Size is omitted from some rows. Given values are once, few, many or a class for expanded clones.

>15|TRBD2|TRBV5-4|TRBJ2-2|many
CASSSISGSSGELFF
TGTGCCAGCAGCTCCATTAGCGGGAGCTCCGGGGAGCTGTTTTTT
>13|.|TRBV28|TRBJ1-2|many
CASRPDRNYGYTF
TGTGCCAGCAGACCTGACAGGAACTATGGCTACACCTTC
>14|.|TRBV11-2|TRBJ1-5|many
CASSLSSGDQPQHF
TGTGCCAGCAGCTTATCTTCCGGGGATCAGCCCCAGCATTTT
>16|TRBD1|TRBV7-9|TRBJ2-1|many
CASRPRGGLSYNEQFF
TGTGCCAGCCGCCCTCGAGGGGGCCTCTCCTACAATGAGCAGTTCTTC
>17|.|TRBV7-7|TRBJ2-3|many
CASSLWPRRVRTDTQYF
TGTGCCAGCAGCTTATGGCCCCGGAGAGTGAGGACAGATACGCAGTATTTT
>15|.|TRBV6-6|TRBJ1-3|many
CASSYGGSSGNTIYF
TGTGCCAGCAGTTACGGCGGTAGCTCTGGAAACACCATATATTTT
>10|.|TRBV20-1|TRBJ2-5|many
CSAIQETQYF
TGCAGTGCTATCCAAGAGACCCAGTACTTC
>16|TRBD1|TRBV6-6|TRBJ1-6|many
CASSYSPGGSSSPLHF
TGTGCCAGCAGTTACTCCCCAGGGGGCTCCTCCTCACCCCTCCACTTT
>13|.|TRBV11-3|TRBJ2-1|many
CASSARGANEQFF
TGTGCCAGCAGCGCCAGGGGGGCGAATGAGCAGTTCTTC
>16|.|TRBV5-4|TRBJ2-5|many
CASSLGVLEGFGTQYF
TGTGCCAGCAGCCTCGGCGTTCTGGAGGGCTTCGGGACCCAGTACTTC
>16|TRBD2|TRBV20-1|TRBJ2-3|many
CSASDPVLAAKGTQYF
TGCAGTGCTAGTGATCCAGTGCTAGCGGCAAAGGGTACGCAGTATTTT
>16|.|TRBV11-2|TRBJ2-3|.
CASSEAGLGAPDTQYF
TGTGCCAGCAGCGAGGCGGGACTGGGGGCCCCAGATACGCAGTATTTT
>16|TRBD2|TRBV2|TRBJ2-3|many
CASSEVAGGPKDTQYF
TGTGCCAGCAGTGAAGTGGCGGGAGGACCCAAAGATACGCAGTATTTT
>16|TRBD1|TRBV7-6|TRBJ2-1|medium-sized
CASSPNRGASYNEQFF
TGTGCCAGCAGCCCCAACAGGGGAGCATCCTACAATGAGCAGTTCTTC
>14|TRBD1|TRBV19|TRBJ2-7|few
CASSLNRGPYEQYF
TGTGCCAGTAGTCTCAACAGGGGTCCCTACGAGCAGTACTTC
>14|TRBD1|TRBV28|TRBJ1-1|many
CASSPGQKNTEAFF
TGTGCCAGCAGTCCGGGACAGAAGAACACTGAAGCTTTCTTT
>13|TRBD2|TRBV19|TRBJ2-1|many
CASLSGTYNEQFF
TGTGCCAGTTTAAGCGGGACTTACAATGAGCAGTTCTTC
>14|TRBD2|TRBV20-1|TRBJ2-3|many
CSAKTTSGTDTQYF
TGCAGTGCTAAAACCACTAGCGGCACAGATACGCAGTATTTT
>15|.|TRBV3-1|TRBJ2-7|few
CASSPWRDGVFEQYF
TGTGCCAGCAGCCCTTGGCGGGACGGGGTTTTCGAGCAGTACTTC
>15|.|TRBV5-4|TRBJ1-6|many
CASSADGGGNSPLHF
TGTGCCAGCAGTGCTGATGGGGGAGGGAATTCACCCCTCCACTTT
>16|.|TRBV20-1|TRBJ2-1|many
CSARGELVGSYNEQFF
TGCAGTGCTAGGGGGGAACTAGTGGGCTCCTACAATGAGCAGTTCTTC
>18|.|TRBV4-2|TRBJ2-5|many
CASSQSFRDDGWVETQYF
TGTGCCAGCAGCCAATCGTTCAGGGACGACGGCTGGGTGGAGACCCAGTACTTC
>13|TRBD1|TRBV5-1|TRBJ1-1|many
CASSLTGETEAFF
TGCGCCAGCAGCTTGACAGGGGAAACTGAAGCTTTCTTT
>16|.|TRBV12-3/TRBV12-4|TRBJ2-3|many
CASRQAGTASTDTQYF
TGTGCCAGCAGACAGGCCGGGACGGCAAGCACAGATACGCAGTATTTT
>13|.|TRBV12-5|TRBJ2-2|many
CASGLGYTGELFF
TGTGCTAGTGGTTTGGGATACACCGGGGAGCTGTTTTTT
>12|.|TRBV6-1|TRBJ1-1|many
CASSRINTEAFF
TGTGCCAGCAGCCGGATTAACACTGAAGCTTTCTTT
>14|TRBD2|TRBV28|TRBJ2-7|many
CASRHGGAGYEQYF
TGTGCCAGCCGGCACGGGGGGGCCGGGTACGAGCAGTACTTC
>12|.|TRBV19|TRBJ2-7|few
CASSMGRTEQYF
TGTGCCAGTAGTATGGGGAGAACCGAGCAGTACTTC
>15|.|TRBV28|TRBJ2-3|many
CASSGVRSGTDTQYF
TGTGCCAGCAGTGGGGTTCGGAGTGGGACAGATACGCAGTATTTT
>14|.|TRBV20-1|TRBJ2-7|many
CSARASRALDEQYF
TGCAGTGCTAGAGCTTCCAGGGCGTTGGACGAGCAGTACTTC
>13|.|TRBV29-1|TRBJ1-5|many
CSVKTEVNQPQHF
TGCAGCGTAAAGACAGAGGTCAATCAGCCCCAGCATTTT
>16|.|TRBV11-3|TRBJ2-1|many
CASSLGIGGPYNEQFF
TGTGCCAGCAGCCTCGGGATTGGAGGACCCTACAATGAGCAGTTCTTC
>13|.|TRBV3-1|TRBJ1-2|many
CASSQGQNYGYTF
TGTGCCAGCAGCCAAGGCCAGAACTATGGCTACACCTTC
>15|.|TRBV4-1|TRBJ2-7|many
CASSRSLAELYEQYF
TGCGCCAGCAGCCGATCCTTAGCGGAGCTCTACGAGCAGTACTTC
>19|TRBD2|TRBV6-5|TRBJ2-7|many
CASSQHGSSGRGSYHEQYF
TGTGCCAGCAGCCAACACGGATCGAGCGGGAGGGGTAGCTATCACGAGCAGTACTTC
>15|TRBD2|TRBV30|TRBJ2-3|many
CAWSPGTSGVNTQYF
TGTGCCTGGAGTCCCGGGACTAGCGGGGTAAATACGCAGTATTTT
>16|TRBD2|TRBV9|TRBJ2-7|many
CASSLETSGLSYEQYF
TGTGCCAGCAGCCTAGAGACTAGCGGGCTTTCCTACGAGCAGTACTTC
>14|.|TRBV18|TRBJ1-1|many
CASSLDRLNTEAFF
TGTGCCAGCTCACTAGACAGATTGAACACTGAAGCTTTCTTT
>16|TRBD1|TRBV10-3|TRBJ1-2|many
CAISSLQGAYLEGYTF
TGTGCCATCAGTTCCCTTCAGGGGGCCTACCTCGAAGGCTACACCTTC
>14|TRBD2|TRBV24-1|TRBJ2-7|many
CATNTSGNPYEQYF
TGTGCCACCAATACTAGCGGGAACCCCTACGAGCAGTACTTC
>14|.|TRBV3-1|TRBJ2-6|many
CASSQEYGANVLIF
TGTGCCAGCAGCCAAGAATACGGGGCCAACGTCCTGATTTTC
>14|.|TRBV30|TRBJ1-5|many
CAWSLSGDQQPQHF
TGTGCCTGGAGTCTTTCGGGGGACCAACAGCCCCAGCATTTT
>14|.|TRBV4-1|TRBJ2-5|.
CASSQDWGQETQYF
TGCGCCAGCAGCCAAGACTGGGGACAAGAGACCCAGTACTTC
>12|TRBD1|TRBV30|TRBJ1-2|many
CAWETGGNGYTF
TGTGCCTGGGAAACAGGGGGAAATGGCTACACCTTC
>15|TRBD2|TRBV20-1|TRBJ2-3|.
CSARPWGGRTDTQYF
TGCAGTGCTCGCCCATGGGGCGGGAGGACAGATACGCAGTATTTT
>12|.|TRBV6-4|TRBJ2-2|many
CASSVSGGELFF
TGTGCCAGCAGTGTTAGCGGCGGGGAGCTGTTTTTT
>16|TRBD1|TRBV6-5|TRBJ1-2|many
CASSSALTGGAKGYTF
TGTGCCAGCAGCTCAGCCCTGACAGGGGGCGCGAAAGGCTACACCTTC
>14|.|TRBV19|TRBJ2-2|many
CASTAAEESGELFF
TGTGCCAGTACCGCAGCGGAAGAGTCGGGGGAGCTGTTTTTT